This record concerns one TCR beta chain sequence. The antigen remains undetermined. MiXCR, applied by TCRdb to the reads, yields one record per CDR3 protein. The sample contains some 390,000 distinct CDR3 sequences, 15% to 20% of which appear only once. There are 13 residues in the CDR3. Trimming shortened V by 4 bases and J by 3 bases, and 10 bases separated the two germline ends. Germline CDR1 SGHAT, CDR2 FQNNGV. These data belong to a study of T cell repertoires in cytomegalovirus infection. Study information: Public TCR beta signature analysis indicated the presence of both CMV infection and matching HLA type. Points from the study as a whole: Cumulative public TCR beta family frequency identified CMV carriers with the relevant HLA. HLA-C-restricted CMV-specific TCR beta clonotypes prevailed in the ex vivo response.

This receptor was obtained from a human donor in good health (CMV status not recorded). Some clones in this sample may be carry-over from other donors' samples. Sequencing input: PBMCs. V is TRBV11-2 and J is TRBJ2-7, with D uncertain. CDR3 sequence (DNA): TGTGCCAGCAGCTCCAGACCTTTCTACGAGCAGTACTTC. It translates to CASSSRPFYEQYF.